The 12 T cell receptor beta chains below were found in one sample sequenced in a study of blood T cell repertoires in COVID-19 (dated by TCRdb to the early 2020s). The protocol used for the library was the immunoSEQ multiplex PCR assay. Entries here come from immuneACCESS through TCRdb and include only in-frame sequences with V and J called. Some clones fail to appear in such tables; in the studies checked, an unresolved V gene covers under half of the shortfall, and the cause of the remainder is unknown. Recorded for this sample are over 200,000 clones; roughly four fifths of them occurred a single time. The ten largest clones represent around 9% of the sample. Sequencing used PBMCs or T cells enriched from blood (not recorded which). These receptor sequences come from a man aged 40-55 years who had recovered from COVID-19.

V gene TRBV18 combines with J gene TRBJ1-1; D ambiguous. CDR3 length: 16 residues. Trimming removed 1 base from V and 2 bases from J, with 14 bases in between. CDR1 and CDR2 (germline): KGHSH, LQKENI. The CDR3 sequence is CASSPRNSFGNTEAFF. CDR3 sequence (DNA): TGTGCCAGCTCACCACGTAACAGCTTTGGTAACACTGAAGCTTTCTTT.

The V call is TRBV19, the J call TRBJ2-6; TRBD2 matches at 12 bases. J gave up 0 bases and V 5 bases, and 5 bases lay outside the gene matches. The CDR3 is made up of 18 amino acids. Germline V gene data show CDR1 as LNHDA and CDR2 as SQIVND (reference sequence). The CDR3 DNA reads as TGTGCCAGTAGTCCGACTAGCGGGAGTGTCTCTGGGGCCAACGTCCTGACTTTC. Encoded protein: CASSPTSGSVSGANVLTF.

This clone came up once. The CDR3, as DNA: TGTGCCAGCAGCATCACGCAGCGGAGCTCCTACGAGCAGTACTTC. It encodes CASSITQRSSYEQYF. This chain links TRBV6-2 or TRBV6-3 with TRBJ2-7, with D possibly matching TRBD2 (5 bases). V was pared by 6 bases and J by 0 bases, with 15 bases between. This CDR3 comprises 15 residues. Per germline, CDR1 MNHEY and CDR2 SVGEGT.

The V call is TRBV11-2, the J call TRBJ2-5, with D uncertain. With 4 bases removed from V and 7 bases from J, the gap between germline ends came to 10 bases. The CDR3 is made up of 12 amino acids. Germline-derived CDR1 and CDR2 are SGHAT and FQNNGV. This chain's CDR3 is CASSSVRVTQYF. The DNA for the CDR3 is TGTGCCAGCAGCTCAGTCCGTGTGACCCAGTACTTC.

The gene calls are TRBV2 and TRBJ2-1; no clear D. The CDR3 totals 14 residues. CDR1 and CDR2 (germline): SNHLY, FYNNEI. The V gene lost 7 bases and the J gene lost 4 bases, with 14 bases spanning the gap. In DNA, the CDR3 is TGTGCCAGCATCGTTGGCGGTCCATACAATGAGCAGTTCTTC. It specifies CASIVGGPYNEQFF.

This rearrangement joins TRBV2 to TRBJ2-3; TRBD2 matches 14 bases. Losses at the gene ends were 8 bases for V and 7 bases for J; bases not matched to a gene: 8. This CDR3 is built from 15 residues. Germline V gene lookup returns CDR1 SNHLY and CDR2 FYNNEI. CDR3 DNA sequence: TGTGCCAGCGCCACCGGGACTAGCGGGAGAAATACGCAGTATTTT. This sequence encodes CASATGTSGRNTQYF.

V usage is TRBV7-8 and J usage is TRBJ1-3; D remains ambiguous. CDR3 length: 15 amino acids. The V end lost 1 base, the J end lost 7 bases, and 14 bases lay between the germline ends. CDR1 and CDR2 (germline): SGHVS, FQNEAQ. For the CDR3, the DNA is TGTGCCAGCAGCTTAGGGACGGGATCTCGGAACACCATATATTTT. Amino acids: CASSLGTGSRNTIYF. Supplemented by reference TRBV7-8 and TRBJ1-3, the full variable domain reads GAGVSQSPRYKVAKRGQDVALRCDPISGHVSLFWYQQALGQGPEFLTYFQNEAQLDKSGLPSDRFFAERPEGSVSTLKIQRTQQEDSAVYLCASSLGTGSRNTIYFGEGSWLTVV.

This chain connects TRBV18 to TRBJ2-2, with a weak D call TRBD2 (5 bases). The CDR3 spans 14 residues. Germline V gives CDR1 KGHSH, CDR2 LQKENI. V was cut by 1 base and J by 4 bases, with 7 bases left in between. The CDR3 sequence: CASSPRESTGELFF. CDR3 sequence (DNA): TGTGCCAGCTCACCACGGGAGAGCACCGGGGAGCTGTTTTTT.

This chain joins TRBV10-2 and TRBJ1-2, with 9 bases matching TRBD1. V lost 4 bases, J lost 2 bases, and 8 bases stayed unmatched. The CDR3 runs 16 residues. Germline V CDR1 and CDR2: WSHSY, SAAADI. CDR3 protein: CASSGSSGQGNYGYTF. The CDR3 DNA follows: TGCGCCAGCAGTGGGTCTTCCGGACAGGGGAACTATGGCTACACCTTC.

The chain uses TRBV24-1 and TRBJ1-1; TRBD1 matches at 9 bases. This CDR3 comprises 14 residues. CDR1 and CDR2 from the germline V gene are KGHDR and SFDVKD. V gave up 7 bases and J gave up 2 bases; unmatched junction bases: 4. CDR3 bases: TGTGCCACCAGATCCACAGGGGGCAACACTGAAGCTTTCTTT. Translated: CATRSTGGNTEAFF.

The chain is built from TRBV29-1 and TRBJ1-1, with D possibly being TRBD1 (6 bases). CDR3 length equals 13 residues. V was clipped by 4 bases and J by 2 bases, with 11 bases between them. Germline V gene sequence: CDR1 SQVTM, CDR2 ANQGSEA. The CDR3 here is CSVAGTSNTEAFF. The CDR3 DNA follows: TGCAGCGTTGCTGGGACATCCAACACTGAAGCTTTCTTT.

This clone was picked up a small number of times. The chain is built from TRBV6-5 and TRBJ1-2, with D possibly being TRBD1 (6 bases). V was clipped by 8 bases and J by 10 bases, with 20 bases between them. Germline CDR1 MNHEY, CDR2 SVGAGI. CDR3 size: 13 residues. The DNA of the CDR3 is TGTGCCAGCCTCGATGGGGACAACACCTACTACACCTTC. As protein: CASLDGDNTYYTF.